A selection of T cell receptor beta chains follows, all from one sample in a study of molecular identifiers for immune sequencing clone quantification. One entry per CDR3 protein, called by TCRdb with MiXCR from the PCR reads. The sample yields hundreds of thousands of distinct CDR3 sequences, 25% seen once. The sequenced sample consisted of naive CD8+ T cells from blood, with Jurkat cell RNA spiked in. These receptors originate from a human donor in good health. Some libraries in this study had Jurkat cell RNA spiked in. The CDR3 runs from the conserved cysteine through the conserved F or W. The order of the fields is D gene, clone size, CDR3 length, J gene, V gene, CDR3 DNA, CDR3 protein. D genes are given only for firm matches. Expanded clones get a size class; other rows say once, few or many, or leave the size out.

TRBD2	many	16	TRBJ2-3	TRBV5-1	TGCGCCAGCCGCCGGACTAGCGGGGTCTTCCAGAATACGCAGTATTTT	CASRRTSGVFQNTQYF
-	many	15	TRBJ1-5	TRBV19	TGTGCCAGTAGATTGGTGGGCTATAGCAATCAGCCCCAGCATTTT	CASRLVGYSNQPQHF
TRBD2	many	16	TRBJ2-1	TRBV7-2	TGTGCCAGCAGCTTAGTTTCCGGGGGGGCCTACAATGAGCAGTTCTTC	CASSLVSGGAYNEQFF
-	few	14	TRBJ2-3	TRBV20-1	TGCAGTGCTAGACCTCTAGGGGAGACAGATACGCAGTATTTT	CSARPLGETDTQYF
-	-	13	TRBJ2-7	TRBV7-6	TGTGGCAGCGCCGCTGGACACAACTACGAGCAGTACTTC	CGSAAGHNYEQYF
-	-	17	TRBJ1-1	TRBV6-2/TRBV6-3	TGTGCCAGCAGCCTAAATCCCCCGCGGAAGCAGAGAGCTGCAGCTTTCTTT	CASSLNPPRKQRAAAFF
-	few	13	TRBJ2-7	TRBV6-1	TGTGCCAGCAGTGAAGCGCCCTTCTACGAGCAGTACTTC	CASSEAPFYEQYF
-	-	15	TRBJ2-5	TRBV7-8	TGTGCCAGCAGCTTTGTTGCCGCTCAACGGGAGACCCAGTACTTC	CASSFVAAQRETQYF
-	few	15	TRBJ1-1	TRBV20-1	TGCAGTGCCCGGGAGGACCTTAATGGGAGAACTGAAGCTTTCTTT	CSAREDLNGRTEAFF
-	-	12	TRBJ1-5	TRBV30	TGTGCCTGGAGTCCAGGGTTTCAGCCCCAGCATTTT	CAWSPGFQPQHF
-	many	14	TRBJ2-7	TRBV25-1	TGTGCCAGCAGTGGGCAGGGCCGGAGTGTCGAGCAGTACTTC	CASSGQGRSVEQYF
TRBD2	-	15	TRBJ2-1	TRBV5-1	TGCGCCAGCGACGTTAGCGGGGGGGCCCACAATGAGCAGTTCTTC	CASDVSGGAHNEQFF
-	-	13	TRBJ1-2	TRBV12-3/TRBV12-4	TGTGCCAGCAGCGGAGACGTTGTCTATGGCTACACCTTC	CASSGDVVYGYTF
-	-	15	TRBJ1-6	TRBV28	TGTGCCAGCAGTTTAACACTGGGTCCTAATTCACCCCTCCACTTT	CASSLTLGPNSPLHF
-	few	15	TRBJ1-4	TRBV19	TGTGCCAGTAGTATTACGGGGCGCACTAATGAAAAACTGTTTTTT	CASSITGRTNEKLFF
-	few	14	TRBJ2-3	TRBV19	TGTGCCAGTAGTATCGCCACTAGCACAGATACGCAGTATTTT	CASSIATSTDTQYF
-	-	14	TRBJ2-5	TRBV9	TGTGCCAGCAGCGTAGAGGGAGCGCAAGAGACCCAGTACTTC	CASSVEGAQETQYF
-	many	16	TRBJ2-3	TRBV7-9	TGTGCCAGCAGCGCGGCACTAGCTATGAAAACAGATACGCAGTATTTT	CASSAALAMKTDTQYF
-	few	17	TRBJ2-7	TRBV9	TGTGCCAGCAGCGTAGCCGGACGGGCAGGGGCGATGGACGAGCAGTACTTC	CASSVAGRAGAMDEQYF
-	few	15	TRBJ1-2	TRBV7-9	TGTGCCAGCAGCGCAACCGGTCAAGCTAACTATGGCTACACCTTC	CASSATGQANYGYTF
-	few	15	TRBJ2-7	TRBV20-1	TGCAGTGCTACCGAGTCCATCACAGGGACCTACGAGCAGTACTTC	CSATESITGTYEQYF
-	-	15	TRBJ2-7	TRBV4-3	TGCGCCAGCAGCCAAAACCAGGATCGGCCCTACGAGCAGTACTTC	CASSQNQDRPYEQYF
-	-	13	TRBJ1-2	TRBV6-1	TGTGCCAGCAGTGATTGGACGAGGAATGGCTACACCTTC	CASSDWTRNGYTF
-	many	15	TRBJ2-3	TRBV7-9	TGTGCCAGCAGCCTTGGAGGGGTTGGGACAGATACGCAGTATTTT	CASSLGGVGTDTQYF
-	-	12	TRBJ2-3	TRBV30	TGTGCCTGGAGTGTAAGGGCAGATACGCAGTATTTT	CAWSVRADTQYF
TRBD2	many	14	TRBJ2-5	TRBV29-1	TGCAGCGTTTTCGGACTAGCGGGATGGGAGACCCAGTACTTC	CSVFGLAGWETQYF
-	many	14	TRBJ2-3	TRBV30	TGTGCCTGGAGTCGGGCTAGTCAAGCAGATACGCAGTATTTT	CAWSRASQADTQYF
TRBD1	few	14	TRBJ2-7	TRBV4-3	TGCGCCAACAGCCACACAGGGGACCCCTACGAGCAGTACTTC	CANSHTGDPYEQYF
TRBD1	many	16	TRBJ1-5	TRBV7-2	TGTGCCAGCAGTTCCGGGACAGGGTTGAGCAATCAGCCCCAGCATTTT	CASSSGTGLSNQPQHF
-	-	14	TRBJ1-3	TRBV25-1	TGTGCCAGCAGTTTTGGTACCTCTGGAAACACCATATATTTT	CASSFGTSGNTIYF
-	-	14	TRBJ2-5	TRBV20-1	TGCAGTGTTCATCAATCGGGATCCCAAGAGACCCAGTACTTC	CSVHQSGSQETQYF
TRBD1	many	13	TRBJ1-1	TRBV7-6	TGTGCCAGCAGCTCCGGGACAGGTACTGAAGCTTTCTTT	CASSSGTGTEAFF
-	-	13	TRBJ2-1	TRBV14	TGTGCCAGCAGCCCGCGAGGATTTAATGAGCAGTCCTTC	CASSPRGFNEQSF
TRBD2	few	18	TRBJ2-1	TRBV4-3	TGCGCCAGCAGCCAAGATATGGCTAGCGGGAGTTCCTACAATGAGCAGTTCTTC	CASSQDMASGSSYNEQFF
-	-	13	TRBJ2-3	TRBV19	TGTGCCAGCCATACGGGGGGCTTAGATACGCAGTATTTT	CASHTGGLDTQYF
TRBD2	-	15	TRBJ2-3	TRBV9	TGTGCCAGCAGCGTACCTAGCGGGGTCACAGATACGCAGTATTTT	CASSVPSGVTDTQYF
-	many	19	TRBJ2-6	TRBV5-1	TGCGCCAGCAGCTCCGCAAGCTGGACCGAGAGCTCTGGGGCCAACGTCCTGACTTTC	CASSSASWTESSGANVLTF
TRBD1	-	16	TRBJ2-3	TRBV4-3	TGCGCCAGCAGCCCTAAACCGGGACAGGAATATTATACGCAGTATTTT	CASSPKPGQEYYTQYF
-	many	16	TRBJ2-2	TRBV28	TGTGCCAGCAGTCCCTGGTTGGTCGGTAACACCGGGGAGCTGTTTTTT	CASSPWLVGNTGELFF
-	-	12	TRBJ2-5	TRBV19	TGTGCCACGACCGGACAGGAGGGGACCCAGTACTTC	CATTGQEGTQYF
TRBD2	many	15	TRBJ2-3	TRBV9	TGTGCCAGCAGCGTAGCTAGCGGGGTCACAGATACGCAGTATTTT	CASSVASGVTDTQYF
TRBD1	many	16	TRBJ1-6	TRBV15	TGTGCCACCAGCAGACCCGGACAGGGTACAGGATCACCCCTCCACTTT	CATSRPGQGTGSPLHF
TRBD2	-	19	TRBJ2-5	TRBV11-2	TGTGCCAGCAGCTTAGACGGCGAAACTAGCGGGGGGGCCTTAGAGCCCCAGTACTTC	CASSLDGETSGGALEPQYF
TRBD2	many	15	TRBJ2-3	TRBV2	TGTGCCAGCAGTCCCTGGACTAGATTGACAGATACGCAGTATTTT	CASSPWTRLTDTQYF
-	many	14	TRBJ2-3	TRBV5-8	TGTGCCACTCCGTTGGGGACGAGCACAGATACGCAGTATTTT	CATPLGTSTDTQYF
-	-	12	TRBJ2-2	TRBV29-1	TGCAGCGTCGACAGGAACACCGGGGGGCTGTTTTTT	CSVDRNTGGLFF
TRBD1	many	15	TRBJ2-5	TRBV7-9	TGTGCCAGCAGCTTAAGAGGGACAGGGGAAGAGACCCAGTACTTC	CASSLRGTGEETQYF
-	many	16	TRBJ2-3	TRBV4-1	TGCGCCAGCAGCTTCGAGCCACACTCGTCTGGAGATACGCAGTATTTT	CASSFEPHSSGDTQYF
-	many	15	TRBJ2-7	TRBV6-6	TGTGCCAGCAGTTACCGCTCGACTAGTTTTAACGAGCAGTACTTC	CASSYRSTSFNEQYF